One and the same sample provided the 5 T cell receptor beta chains below, sequenced in a study of blood T cell repertoires in COVID-19. The protocol was immunoSEQ multiplex PCR, while the TCRdb copy is restricted to in-frame clones and leaves out a portion. The sample records about 140,000 clones, around 88% being singletons. The sequencing input was peripheral blood. The receptors shown here come from an older woman with acute or convalescent COVID-19.

Regarding this clone: A junction end diverges from the germline sequence, so it may reflect a read error. This rearrangement joins TRBV7-7 to TRBJ2-1; the match to TRBD1 covers 10 bases. Per germline, CDR1 SSHAT and CDR2 FNYEAQ (reference sequence). This CDR3 contains 16 residues. The CDR3 sequence: CASSLAGTGEGNEQFF. The CDR3 DNA sequence: TGTGCTAGCAGCTTAGCGGGGACAGGGGAAGGCAATGAGCAGTTCTTC.

V usage is TRBV7-8 and J usage is TRBJ2-3; 11 bases are shared with TRBD1. This CDR3 contains 15 residues. Trimming cost V 4 bases and J 4 bases; bases outside gene matches: 4. Germline-derived CDR1 and CDR2 are SGHVS and FQNEAQ. The CDR3 sequence: CASSSGTGGADTQYF. The CDR3 DNA is TGTGCCAGCAGCTCCGGGACAGGGGGGGCAGATACGCAGTATTTT.

DNA of the CDR3: TGTGCCACCCCCTCAATATCCGGGACATCGAACACTGAAGCTTTCTTT. Protein: CATPSISGTSNTEAFF. V gene TRBV24-1 combines with J gene TRBJ1-1; a possible D gene is TRBD1 (6 bases). Trimming pared 9 bases from V and 1 base from J, leaving 20 bases between. In germline, CDR1 is KGHDR, CDR2 SFDVKD. CDR3 length: 16 amino acids.

The J gene is TRBJ2-4, the V gene TRBV24-1; 9 bases align to TRBD1. The CDR3 length is 15 residues. The V gene's germline CDR1 is KGHDR and CDR2 SFDVKD. J gave up 4 bases and V 4 bases, and 4 bases lay outside the gene matches. The CDR3 nucleotides read TGTGCCACCAGTGAGTCCGGGACAGGGAAAAACATTCAGTACTTC. It yields the protein CATSESGTGKNIQYF.

The gene calls are TRBV7-6 and TRBJ2-5, with TRBD2 matching 11 bases. V shed 4 bases and J 7 bases; nucleotides not matched to a gene: 11. CDR3 length: 16 residues. Germline V lookup: CDR1 SGHVS, CDR2 FNYEAQ. The CDR3 sequence: CASSSRPSGGRGTQYF. The CDR3 bases are TGTGCCAGCAGCTCCAGGCCTAGCGGGGGGCGGGGGACCCAGTACTTC.